This T cell receptor (beta chain) was identified during a study of identical twins. General study results and limits: Excess twin sharing in beta out-of-frame sequences was weaker. Rather than following the same donors, the conclusions depended on cross-sectional statistical analysis.

The CDR3 has 14 residues. V was clipped by 2 bases and J by 3 bases, with 8 bases between them. Points on this clonotype: Its specificity is unknown.

With template switching, a universal primer site was added, and the cDNA carried unique molecular identifiers. Using its own MiXCR run on the 5' RACE reads, TCRdb lists one record per CDR3 protein. The sample lists approximately 600,000 distinct CDR3 sequences; just over 7% were seen once. There were only healthy Caucasians among the donors. These sequences were also reported in another study, on yellow fever vaccine responses in identical twins.

The chain joins TRBV12-3 or TRBV12-4 to TRBJ1-5; D is ambiguous. The sequence came from a woman aged 18 to 35 in good health. The sequenced sample was PBMCs. This CDR3 is CASSLQVSNQPQHF. The CDR3 nucleotides are TGTGCCAGCAGTTTACAGGTATCCAATCAGCCCCAGCATTTT.